This T cell receptor beta chain stems from a study of graft-versus-host responses after intestinal transplantation. Germline V gene sequence: CDR1 SGHRS, CDR2 YFSETQ. This CDR3 region has 11 residues. V was cut by 5 bases and J by 4 bases, with 7 bases left in between. Libraries were prepared by immunoSEQ multiplex PCR; TCRdb keeps only in-frame clonotypes and omits some of them. The top ten hold 0.7% to 0.9% of the sample, which has roughly 100,000 clones, roughly nine tenths seen once. Concerning this clone itself: Its antigen is still unknown. At the DNA level, this CDR3 is encoded by other sequences in the same sample as well.

This clonotype originated in a human donor who received an intestinal transplant. This chain joins TRBV5-1 and TRBJ2-7; D could derive from TRBD1 or TRBD2 (5 bases each). Sequenced material: unstimulated CD4+ T cells sorted from spleen or lymph node cells, taken before intestinal transplant. The CDR3 DNA sequence: TGCGCCAGCAGAGAGGGGTACGAGCAGTACTTC. Protein product: CASREGYEQYF. The whole variable domain, remainder taken from reference TRBV5-1 and TRBJ2-7, is KAGVTQTPRYLIKTRGQQVTLSCSPISGHRSVSWYQQTPGQGLQFLFEYFSETQRNKGNFPGRFSGRQFSNSRSEMNVSTLELGDSALYLCASREGYEQYFGPGTRLTVT.